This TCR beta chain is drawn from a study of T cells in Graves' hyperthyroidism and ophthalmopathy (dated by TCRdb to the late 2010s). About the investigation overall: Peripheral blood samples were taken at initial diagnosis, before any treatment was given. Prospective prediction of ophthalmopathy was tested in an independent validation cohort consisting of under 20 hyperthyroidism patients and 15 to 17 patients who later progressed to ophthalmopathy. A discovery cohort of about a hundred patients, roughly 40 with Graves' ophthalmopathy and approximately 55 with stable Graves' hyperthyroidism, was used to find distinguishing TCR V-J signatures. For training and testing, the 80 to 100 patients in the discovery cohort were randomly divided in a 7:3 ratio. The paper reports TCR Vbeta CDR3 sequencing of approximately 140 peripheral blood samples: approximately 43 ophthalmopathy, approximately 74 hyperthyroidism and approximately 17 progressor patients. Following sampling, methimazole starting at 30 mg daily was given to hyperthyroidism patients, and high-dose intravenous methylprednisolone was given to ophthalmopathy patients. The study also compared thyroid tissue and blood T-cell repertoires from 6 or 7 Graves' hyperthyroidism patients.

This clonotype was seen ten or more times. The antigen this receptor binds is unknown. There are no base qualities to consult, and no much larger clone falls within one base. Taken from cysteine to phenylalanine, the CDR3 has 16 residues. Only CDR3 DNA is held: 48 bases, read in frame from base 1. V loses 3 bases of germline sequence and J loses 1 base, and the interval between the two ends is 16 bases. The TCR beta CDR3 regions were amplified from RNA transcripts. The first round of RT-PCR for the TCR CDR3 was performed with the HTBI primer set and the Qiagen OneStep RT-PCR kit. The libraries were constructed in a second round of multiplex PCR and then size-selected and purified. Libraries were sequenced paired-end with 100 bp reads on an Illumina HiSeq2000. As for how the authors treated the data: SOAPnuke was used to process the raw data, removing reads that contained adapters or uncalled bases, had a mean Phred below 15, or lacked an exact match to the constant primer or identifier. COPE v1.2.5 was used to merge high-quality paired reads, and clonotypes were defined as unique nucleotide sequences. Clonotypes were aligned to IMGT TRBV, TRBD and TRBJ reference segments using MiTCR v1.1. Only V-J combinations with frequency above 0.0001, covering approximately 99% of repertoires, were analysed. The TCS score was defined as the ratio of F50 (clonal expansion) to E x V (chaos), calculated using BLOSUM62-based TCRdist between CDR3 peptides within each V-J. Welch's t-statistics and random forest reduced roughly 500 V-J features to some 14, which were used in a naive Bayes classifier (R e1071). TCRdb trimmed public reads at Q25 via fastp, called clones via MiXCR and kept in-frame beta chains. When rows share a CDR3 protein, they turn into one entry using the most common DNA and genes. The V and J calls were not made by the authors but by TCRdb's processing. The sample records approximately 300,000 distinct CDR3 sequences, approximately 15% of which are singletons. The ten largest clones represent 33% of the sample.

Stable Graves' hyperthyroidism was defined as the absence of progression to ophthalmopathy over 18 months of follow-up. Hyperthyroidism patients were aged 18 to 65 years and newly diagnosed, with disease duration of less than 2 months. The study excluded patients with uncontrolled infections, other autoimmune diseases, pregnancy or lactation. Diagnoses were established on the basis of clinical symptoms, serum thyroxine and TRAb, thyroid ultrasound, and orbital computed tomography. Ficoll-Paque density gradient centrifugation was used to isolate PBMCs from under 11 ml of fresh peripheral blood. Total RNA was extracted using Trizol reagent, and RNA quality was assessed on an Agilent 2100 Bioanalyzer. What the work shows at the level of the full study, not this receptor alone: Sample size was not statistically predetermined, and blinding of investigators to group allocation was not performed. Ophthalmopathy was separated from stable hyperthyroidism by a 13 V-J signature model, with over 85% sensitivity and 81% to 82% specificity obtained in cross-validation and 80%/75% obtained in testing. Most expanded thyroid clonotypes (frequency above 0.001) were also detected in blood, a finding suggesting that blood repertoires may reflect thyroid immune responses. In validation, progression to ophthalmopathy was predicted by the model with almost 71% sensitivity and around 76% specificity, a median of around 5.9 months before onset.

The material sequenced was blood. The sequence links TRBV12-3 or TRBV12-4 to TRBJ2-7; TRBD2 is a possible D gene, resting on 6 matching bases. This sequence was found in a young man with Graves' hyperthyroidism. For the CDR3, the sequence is CASSFGTGAGSYEQYF. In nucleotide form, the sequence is TGTGCCAGCAGTTTCGGTACAGGAGCGGGTTCCTACGAGCAGTACTTC.